These 8 T cell receptor beta chains were all obtained from the same sample, sequenced in a study of blood T cell repertoires in COVID-19. Profiling relied on immunoSEQ multiplex PCR, and the TCRdb table lists in-frame clones only, not all of them. The data hold 200,000 to 300,000 clones, with approximately 86% observed a single time. The sample consisted of PBMCs or T cells enriched from blood (not recorded which). The receptors were sampled from a woman aged 25 to 39 with acute COVID-19.

J is TRBJ1-1 and V is TRBV6-5, with D unresolved. The CDR3 loop spans 14 amino acids. V lost 5 bases and J lost 7, with 17 bases in between. From germline, CDR1 is MNHEY and CDR2 SVGAGI. The CDR3 DNA follows: TGTGCCAGCAGTATCCTAGGGAGGGCCATTGAAGCTTTCTTT. Translation gives CASSILGRAIEAFF.

This chain uses TRBV16 with TRBJ1-3; no clear D gene. Deletions cut 3 bases from V and 0 bases from J, with 12 bases between. Germline assignment: CDR1 KGHSY and CDR2 FQNENV. The CDR3 has 16 residues. The CDR3 sequence: CASSQNSLNSGNTIYF. CDR3 nucleotides: TGTGCCAGCAGCCAGAACAGCCTCAACTCTGGAAACACCATATATTTT. Full variable domain (missing parts from reference TRBV16 and TRBJ1-3): GEEVAQTPKHLVRGEGQKAKLYCAPIKGHSYVFWYQQVLKNEFKFLISFQNENVFDETGMPKERFSAKCLPNSPCSLEIQATKLEDSAVYFCASSQNSLNSGNTIYFGEGSWLTVV.

This clone is a singleton in its sample. The chain couples TRBV19 to TRBJ2-2; TRBD2 agrees at 9 bases. CDR1 and CDR2 (germline): LNHDA, SQIVND (reference sequence). V gave up 0 bases and J gave up 6 bases; unmatched junction bases: 14. The CDR3 has 19 amino acids. Here the CDR3 DNA reads TGTGCCAGTAGTATAGATCCCCCCAGCGCGGGGGGGGCCCCCGGGGAGCTGTTTTTT. Translation: CASSIDPPSAGGAPGELFF.

The gene calls are TRBV29-1 and TRBJ1-1; no firm D call. The CDR3 spans 13 residues. The germline V gene has CDR1 SQVTM and CDR2 ANQGSEA. V lost 7 bases to trimming and J lost 0 bases, with 12 bases between them. The DNA of the CDR3 is TGCAGCGCTCGACTGAGGATGAACACTGAAGCTTTCTTT. Translating it yields CSARLRMNTEAFF.

The genes are TRBV5-5 and TRBJ2-5; TRBD2 aligns across 10 bases. Germline V gene sequence: CDR1 SGHKS, CDR2 YYEKEE (reference sequence). CDR3 size: 16 residues. The V and J ends lost 0 bases and 5 bases, in that order; junction bases with no gene match: 7. CDR3 loop: CASSLVVAGGRETQYF. The CDR3 coding sequence is TGTGCCAGCAGCTTGGTGGTAGCGGGGGGTAGGGAGACCCAGTACTTC.

This chain links TRBV7-8 with TRBJ2-3, with 7 bases identical to TRBD2. The CDR3 is 14 amino acids. Germline CDR1 reads SGHVS; CDR2 reads FQNEAQ. The J segment lost 5 bases and the V segment lost 1 base, leaving 3 bases of the junction unmatched. In DNA form, the CDR3 reads TGTGCCAGCAGCTTAGGACTAGCCGTAGATACGCAGTATTTT. Translation: CASSLGLAVDTQYF.

The rearrangement uses TRBV5-1 and TRBJ2-1, with 8 bases lining up with TRBD1. The length of the CDR3 is 12 residues. Germline values: CDR1 SGHRS, CDR2 YFSETQ. V shed 4 bases, J shed 12 bases, and the junction held 6 bases outside the gene matches. The CDR3 bases are TGCGCCAGCAGCATGGACAGGGTAAGGCAGTTCTTC. Translation: CASSMDRVRQFF.

This chain joins TRBV6-1 and TRBJ1-4; TRBD1 might be the D (5 bases). CDR3 length: 14 amino acids. Trimming removed 3 bases at V and 4 bases at J, with 9 bases between. Germline V gene sequence: CDR1 MNHNS, CDR2 SASEGT. CDR3: CASSEVQDNEKLFF. In DNA form, the CDR3 reads TGTGCCAGCAGTGAGGTACAGGATAATGAAAAACTGTTTTTT.